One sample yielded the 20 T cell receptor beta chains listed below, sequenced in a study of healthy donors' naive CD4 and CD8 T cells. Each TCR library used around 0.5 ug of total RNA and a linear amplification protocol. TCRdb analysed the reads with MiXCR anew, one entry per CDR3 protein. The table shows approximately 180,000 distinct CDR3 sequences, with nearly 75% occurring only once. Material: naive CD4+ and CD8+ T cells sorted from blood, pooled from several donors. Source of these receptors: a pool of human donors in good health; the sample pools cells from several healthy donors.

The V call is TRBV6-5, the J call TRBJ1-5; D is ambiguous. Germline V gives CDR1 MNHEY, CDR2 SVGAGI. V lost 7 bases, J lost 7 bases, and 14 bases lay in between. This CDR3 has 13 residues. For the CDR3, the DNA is TGTGCCAGCACCTCCGGGTATGGGCAGCCCCAGCATTTT. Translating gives CASTSGYGQPQHF.

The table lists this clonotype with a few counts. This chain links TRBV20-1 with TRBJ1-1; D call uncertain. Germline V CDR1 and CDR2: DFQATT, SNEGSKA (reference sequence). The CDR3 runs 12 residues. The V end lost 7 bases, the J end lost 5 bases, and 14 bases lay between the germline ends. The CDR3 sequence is CSVRGVGTEAFF. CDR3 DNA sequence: TGCAGTGTCAGAGGTGTGGGGACTGAAGCTTTCTTT.

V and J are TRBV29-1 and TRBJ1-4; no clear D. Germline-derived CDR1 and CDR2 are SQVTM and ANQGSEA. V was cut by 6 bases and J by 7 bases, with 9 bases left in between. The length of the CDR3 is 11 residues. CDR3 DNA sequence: TGCAGCGTCCAGGTCGGTGAAAAACTGTTTTTT. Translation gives CSVQVGEKLFF.

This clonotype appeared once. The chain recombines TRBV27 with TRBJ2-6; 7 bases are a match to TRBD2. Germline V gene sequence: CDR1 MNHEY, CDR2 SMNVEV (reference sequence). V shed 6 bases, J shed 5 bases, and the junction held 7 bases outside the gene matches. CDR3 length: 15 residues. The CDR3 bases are TGTGCCAGCAGCCGAACTAGCGTCTGGGCCAACGTCCTGACTTTC. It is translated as CASSRTSVWANVLTF.

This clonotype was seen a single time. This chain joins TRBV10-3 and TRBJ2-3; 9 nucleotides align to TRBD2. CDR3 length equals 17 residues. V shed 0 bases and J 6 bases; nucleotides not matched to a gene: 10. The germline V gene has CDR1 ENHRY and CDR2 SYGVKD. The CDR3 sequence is CAISESSLIAGEDTQYF. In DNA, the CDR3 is TGTGCCATCAGTGAGTCGAGTTTGATAGCGGGAGAGGATACGCAGTATTTT.

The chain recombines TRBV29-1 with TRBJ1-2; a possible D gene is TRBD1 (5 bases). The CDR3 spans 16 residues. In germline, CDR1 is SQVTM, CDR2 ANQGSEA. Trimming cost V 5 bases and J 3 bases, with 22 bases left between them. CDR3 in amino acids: CSVMPGTLGMDYGYTF. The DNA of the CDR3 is TGCAGCGTTATGCCCGGGACCCTGGGGATGGACTATGGCTACACCTTC.

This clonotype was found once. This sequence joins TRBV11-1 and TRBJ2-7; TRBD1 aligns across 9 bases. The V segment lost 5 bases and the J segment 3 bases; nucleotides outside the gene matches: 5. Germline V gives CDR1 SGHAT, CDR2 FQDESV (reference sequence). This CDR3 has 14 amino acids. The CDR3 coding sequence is TGTGCCAGCAGCCCTAGGGACAGGGACTACGAGCAGTACTTC. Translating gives CASSPRDRDYEQYF. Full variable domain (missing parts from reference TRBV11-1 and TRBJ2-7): EAEVAQSPRYKITEKSQAVAFWCDPISGHATLYWYRQILGQGPELLVQFQDESVVDDSQLPKDRFSAERLKGVDSTLKIQPAELGDSAMYLCASSPRDRDYEQYFGPGTRLTVT.

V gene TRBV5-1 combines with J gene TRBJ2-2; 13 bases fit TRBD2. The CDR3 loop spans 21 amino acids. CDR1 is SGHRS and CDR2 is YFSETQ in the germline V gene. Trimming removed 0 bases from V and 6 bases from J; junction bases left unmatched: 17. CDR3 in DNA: TGCGCCAGCAGCTTGGGCTCGGGGACTAGCGGGATATTGGAGTTTGCCGGGGAGCTGTTTTTT. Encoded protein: CASSLGSGTSGILEFAGELFF.

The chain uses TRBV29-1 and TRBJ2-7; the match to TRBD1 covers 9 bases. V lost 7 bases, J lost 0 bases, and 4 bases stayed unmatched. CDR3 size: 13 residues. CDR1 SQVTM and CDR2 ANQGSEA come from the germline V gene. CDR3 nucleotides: TGCAGCGCTGGGACAGGGCTCTCCTACGAGCAGTACTTC. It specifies CSAGTGLSYEQYF.

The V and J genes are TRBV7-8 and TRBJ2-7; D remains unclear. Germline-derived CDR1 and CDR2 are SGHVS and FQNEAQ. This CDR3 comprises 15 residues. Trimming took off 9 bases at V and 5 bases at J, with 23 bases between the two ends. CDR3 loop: CASHIAKPGVNEQYF. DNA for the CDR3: TGTGCCAGTCACATAGCTAAACCTGGGGTGAACGAGCAGTACTTC.

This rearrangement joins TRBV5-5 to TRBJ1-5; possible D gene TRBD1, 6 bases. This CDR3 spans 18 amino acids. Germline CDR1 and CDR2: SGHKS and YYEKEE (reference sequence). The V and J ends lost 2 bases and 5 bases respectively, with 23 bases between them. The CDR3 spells CASSLSVSAGGRDQPQHF. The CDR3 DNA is TGTGCCAGCAGCTTAAGTGTCTCTGCGGGGGGCCGGGATCAGCCCCAGCATTTT.

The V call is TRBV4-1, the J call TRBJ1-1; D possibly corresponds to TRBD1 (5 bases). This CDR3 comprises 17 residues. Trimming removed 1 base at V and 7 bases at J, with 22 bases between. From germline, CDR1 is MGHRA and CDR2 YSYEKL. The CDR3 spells CASSQVPDGPRRGEAFF. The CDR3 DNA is TGCGCCAGCAGCCAAGTCCCCGACGGACCCCGGAGGGGTGAAGCTTTCTTT.

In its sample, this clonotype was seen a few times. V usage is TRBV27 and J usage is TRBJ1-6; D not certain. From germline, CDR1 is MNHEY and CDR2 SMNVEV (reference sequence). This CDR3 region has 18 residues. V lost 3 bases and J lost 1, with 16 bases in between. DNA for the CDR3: TGTGCCAGCAGTTTCGTCCGGGCAGAGGGATCCTATAATTCACCCCTCCACTTT. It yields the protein CASSFVRAEGSYNSPLHF.

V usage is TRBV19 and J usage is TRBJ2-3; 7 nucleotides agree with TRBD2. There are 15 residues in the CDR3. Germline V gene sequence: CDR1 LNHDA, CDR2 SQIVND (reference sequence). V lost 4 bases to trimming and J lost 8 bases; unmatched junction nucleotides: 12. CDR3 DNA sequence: TGTGCCAGTAGTAGGAGCGGGACCGTCCTCGCTACGCAGTATTTT. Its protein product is CASSRSGTVLATQYF.

The CDR3 DNA reads TGTGCCAGCAGTTTATCTACTAGCGGGAGCCCAGATACGCAGTATTTT. Its protein is CASSLSTSGSPDTQYF. The chain recombines TRBV27 with TRBJ2-3, with 11 bases that match TRBD2. The CDR3 extends over 16 amino acids. Trimming cost V 0 bases and J 4 bases; bases outside gene matches: 3. Germline V CDR1 and CDR2: MNHEY, SMNVEV (reference sequence).

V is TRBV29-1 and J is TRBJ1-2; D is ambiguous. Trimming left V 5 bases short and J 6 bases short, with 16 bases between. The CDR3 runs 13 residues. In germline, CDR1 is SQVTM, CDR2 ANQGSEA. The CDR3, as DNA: TGCAGCGTTTCTACCCCGGGATCTAATGGCTACACCTTC. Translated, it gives CSVSTPGSNGYTF.

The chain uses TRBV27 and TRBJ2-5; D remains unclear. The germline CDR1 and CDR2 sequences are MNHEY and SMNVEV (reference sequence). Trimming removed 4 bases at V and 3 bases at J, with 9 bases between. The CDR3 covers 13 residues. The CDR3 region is CASSYGNEETQYF. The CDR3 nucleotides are TGTGCCAGCAGTTACGGAAATGAAGAGACCCAGTACTTC.

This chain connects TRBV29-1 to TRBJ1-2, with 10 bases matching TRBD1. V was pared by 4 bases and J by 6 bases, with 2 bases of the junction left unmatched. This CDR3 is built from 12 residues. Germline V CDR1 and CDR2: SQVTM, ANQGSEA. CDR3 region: CSVAGTGDGYTF. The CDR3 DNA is TGCAGCGTTGCAGGGACAGGGGATGGCTACACCTTC.

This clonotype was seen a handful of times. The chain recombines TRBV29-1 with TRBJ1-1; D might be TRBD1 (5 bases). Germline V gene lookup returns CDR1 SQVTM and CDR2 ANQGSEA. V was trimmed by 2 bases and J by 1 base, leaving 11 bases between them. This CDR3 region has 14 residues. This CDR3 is CSVEIGAANTEAFF. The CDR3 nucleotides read TGCAGCGTTGAAATCGGGGCAGCGAACACTGAAGCTTTCTTT.

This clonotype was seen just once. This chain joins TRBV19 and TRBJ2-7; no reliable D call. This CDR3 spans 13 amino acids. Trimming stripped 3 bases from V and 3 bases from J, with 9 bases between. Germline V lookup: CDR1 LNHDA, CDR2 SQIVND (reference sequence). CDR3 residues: CASSILGDYEQYF. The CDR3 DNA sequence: TGTGCCAGTAGTATCCTCGGCGACTACGAGCAGTACTTC.